The rows below give T cell receptor beta chains drawn from one sample of a study of blood T cell repertoires in COVID-19. Clones were read by immunoSEQ multiplex PCR, and TCRdb kept only the in-frame ones, dropping some. The table includes a few hundred thousand clones, 86% detected once. Sequenced sample: PBMCs or T cells enriched from blood (not recorded which). The receptors were gathered from a woman under 30 who had recovered from COVID-19. The CDR3 runs from the conserved cysteine through the conserved F or W. The order of the fields is V gene, D gene, J gene, clone size, CDR3 protein, CDR3 DNA. The D gene is left open where the match is weak. Clone size appears in some rows only: once, few, many, or a class for an expanded clone.

TRBV9,-,TRBJ1-3,few,CASSVGDRSGNTIYF,TGTGCCAGCAGCGTAGGTGACAGGTCTGGAAACACCATATATTTT
TRBV5-4,-,TRBJ1-1,-,CASTRKQGNTEAFF,TGTGCCAGCACAAGGAAACAGGGGAACACTGAAGCTTTCTTT
TRBV28,TRBD2,TRBJ2-5,-,CASSLSGGLAGETQYF,TGTGCCAGCAGTTTATCCGGTGGACTAGCGGGAGAGACCCAGTACTTC
TRBV7-3,-,TRBJ2-3,-,CASSLDRGSTDTQYF,TGTGCCAGCAGCTTAGATCGGGGTTCCACAGATACGCAGTATTTT
TRBV27,-,TRBJ1-2,-,CASKERWTFEGYTF,TGTGCCAGCAAAGAGCGCTGGACTTTCGAAGGCTACACCTTC
TRBV28,-,TRBJ2-2,-,CASNSGGTSTGELFF,TGTGCCAGCAACTCCGGCGGTACTAGCACCGGGGAGCTGTTTTTT
TRBV28,TRBD1,TRBJ1-5,few,CASSFPTRRDRVDQPQHF,TGTGCCAGCAGTTTCCCCACCCGCCGGGACAGGGTTGATCAGCCCCAGCATTTT
TRBV14,-,TRBJ1-6,-,CASSQEGRYYNSPLHF,TGTGCCAGCAGCCAAGAGGGCCGATACTATAATTCACCCCTCCACTTT
TRBV19,-,TRBJ2-1,-,CASSILESEQFF,TGTGCCAGTAGTATTCTTGAGAGTGAGCAGTTCTTC
TRBV5-1,TRBD1,TRBJ1-1,once,CASSPQTGVDTEAFF,TGCGCCAGCAGCCCTCAGACAGGGGTGGACACTGAAGCTTTCTTT
TRBV20-1,-,TRBJ1-2,-,CSVPGWYGYTF,TGCAGTGTTCCGGGGTGGTATGGCTACACCTTC
TRBV3-1/TRBV3-2,-,TRBJ1-3,-,CASSQVDRGPGNTIYF,TGTGCCAGCAGCCAAGTTGATCGGGGTCCTGGAAACACCATATATTTT
TRBV9,TRBD2,TRBJ2-1,few,CASSPASGAYNEQFF,TGTGCCAGCAGCCCGGCTAGCGGGGCTTACAATGAGCAGTTCTTC
TRBV29-1,-,TRBJ2-7,-,CSVEVEGSDEQYF,TGCAGCGTTGAAGTGGAGGGGAGCGACGAGCAGTACTTC
TRBV19,-,TRBJ2-5,-,CASTPGPQGSWQTQYF,TGTGCCAGTACCCCAGGACCCCAGGGATCGTGGCAGACCCAGTACTTC
TRBV4-1,TRBD1,TRBJ2-5,few,CASSRTLGQGQETQYF,TGCGCCAGCAGCCGGACCCTCGGACAGGGTCAAGAGACCCAGTACTTC
TRBV2,TRBD1,TRBJ1-4,-,CASSEAGQGGEKLFF,TGTGCCAGCAGTGAAGCAGGACAGGGAGGTGAAAAACTGTTTTTT
TRBV27,-,TRBJ2-1,-,CASSGGTFKYNEQFF,TGTGCCAGCAGCGGGGGGACATTTAAGTACAATGAGCAGTTCTTC
TRBV2,-,TRBJ2-1,-,CASSERQGDEQFF,TGTGCCAGCAGTGAGAGGCAGGGCGATGAGCAGTTCTTC
TRBV4-1,TRBD1,TRBJ2-7,few,CASSPTPGQGSYEQYF,TGCGCCAGCAGCCCGACCCCGGGACAGGGCTCCTACGAGCAGTACTTC
TRBV9,TRBD1,TRBJ2-7,-,CASSVGNMIGTGGTPYEQYF,TGTGCCAGCAGCGTAGGTAATATGATAGGGACAGGGGGGACCCCCTACGAGCAGTACTTC
TRBV3-1/TRBV3-2,TRBD2,TRBJ2-1,-,CASSQVYGRDNEQFF,TGTGCCAGCAGCCAAGTTTACGGGAGGGATAATGAGCAGTTCTTC
TRBV19,-,TRBJ2-5,-,CASSIGQGLETQYF,TGTGCCAGTAGTATTGGGCAGGGCCTGGAGACCCAGTACTTC
TRBV7-2,-,TRBJ1-5,-,CASSLRGDQPQHF,TGTGCCAGCAGCTTAAGGGGTGATCAGCCCCAGCATTTT
TRBV18,-,TRBJ2-1,-,CASSPRGGDEQFF,TGTGCCAGCTCACCACGGGGGGGCGATGAGCAGTTCTTC
TRBV30,TRBD1,TRBJ1-1,-,CAWGRGLNTEAFF,TGTGCCTGGGGCAGGGGGTTGAACACTGAAGCTTTCTTT
TRBV5-1,-,TRBJ1-2,few,CASSLTALEVAYGYTF,TGCGCCAGCAGCTTGACAGCTTTGGAAGTGGCCTATGGCTACACCTTC
TRBV4-1,TRBD1,TRBJ1-4,-,CASSPGGSGLATEKLFF,TGCGCCAGCAGCCCAGGGGGCTCCGGGTTAGCTACTGAAAAACTGTTTTTT
TRBV25-1,TRBD1,TRBJ1-5,-,CASSPGTGGYQPQHF,TGTGCCAGCAGTCCCGGGACAGGAGGCTATCAGCCCCAGCATTTT
TRBV7-9,-,TRBJ2-2,once,CASSLTGGDTGELFF,TGTGCCAGCAGCTTGACAGGTGGGGACACCGGGGAGCTGTTTTTT
TRBV30,-,TRBJ2-7,-,CALDRTYEQYF,TGTGCCCTCGACAGAACCTACGAGCAGTACTTC
TRBV19,TRBD2,TRBJ2-5,-,CASSKGLAGGGETQYF,TGTGCCAGTAGTAAAGGACTAGCGGGGGGAGGAGAGACCCAGTACTTC
TRBV6-9,-,TRBJ1-5,-,CATPSGVSQPQHF,TGTGCCACTCCCTCGGGGGTTAGTCAGCCCCAGCATTTT
TRBV28,TRBD1,TRBJ1-4,once,CASSFRGREEKLFF,TGTGCCAGCAGTTTCAGGGGGCGTGAGGAAAAACTGTTTTTT
TRBV27,TRBD1,TRBJ2-7,-,CASIKTGTGSHEQYF,TGTGCCAGCATCAAGACCGGGACAGGGTCTCACGAGCAGTACTTC
TRBV19,TRBD2,TRBJ2-1,-,CASSRVAGGPGNEQFF,TGTGCCAGTAGTAGAGTAGCGGGAGGGCCGGGGAATGAGCAGTTCTTC
TRBV7-8,-,TRBJ1-5,once,CASSPDEVSNQPQHF,TGTGCCAGCAGCCCTGATGAGGTTAGCAATCAGCCCCAGCATTTT
TRBV3-1/TRBV3-2,-,TRBJ1-1,-,CASSPGGRNTEAFF,TGTGCCAGCAGCCCGGGGGGCAGGAACACTGAAGCTTTCTTT
TRBV7-9,TRBD1,TRBJ1-3,-,CASSKRTGGTGNTIYF,TGTGCCAGCAGCAAACGGACAGGGGGGACTGGAAACACCATATATTTT
TRBV4-1,TRBD2,TRBJ2-1,few,CASSQVGIAGGNYNEQFF,TGCGCCAGCAGCCAAGTGGGAATAGCGGGGGGGAACTACAATGAGCAGTTCTTC
TRBV28,TRBD2,TRBJ2-3,-,CASSSPGLAGLTDTQYF,TGTGCCAGCAGTTCCCCCGGACTAGCGGGGTTGACAGATACGCAGTATTTT
TRBV24-1,TRBD1,TRBJ2-1,-,CATSDLQGVEQFF,TGTGCCACCAGTGATCTACAGGGGGTTGAGCAGTTCTTC
TRBV2,TRBD1,TRBJ1-4,-,CASSDRGHEKLFF,TGTGCCAGCAGTGACAGGGGGCATGAAAAACTGTTTTTT
TRBV19,TRBD1,TRBJ1-4,few,CASSRDRNEEKLFF,TGTGCCAGTAGTCGGGACAGAAACGAGGAAAAACTGTTTTTT
TRBV10-3,-,TRBJ1-2,many,CAIRGGRNYGYTF,TGTGCCATCAGGGGGGGACGGAACTATGGCTACACCTTC
TRBV11-2,TRBD2,TRBJ2-1,-,CASSSSGLAGVGEQFF,TGTGCCAGCAGCTCCTCGGGACTAGCGGGGGTTGGTGAGCAGTTCTTC
TRBV9,TRBD1,TRBJ1-1,few,CASSTRGSDTEAFF,TGTGCCAGCAGCACCAGGGGGTCGGACACTGAAGCTTTCTTT
TRBV24-1,TRBD2,TRBJ2-2,-,CATSDQFRRGENTGELFF,TGTGCCACCAGTGATCAATTTAGGCGGGGGGAAAACACCGGGGAGCTGTTTTTT
TRBV27,TRBD1,TRBJ1-3,-,CASSWTGAGNTIYF,TGTGCCAGCAGTTGGACAGGGGCTGGAAACACCATATATTTT
TRBV7-9,-,TRBJ2-2,-,CASSLHTGELFF,TGTGCCAGCAGCCTACACACCGGGGAGCTGTTTTTT
TRBV27,-,TRBJ2-7,-,CASSLYPLTASYEQYF,TGTGCCAGCAGTTTATACCCCCTGACAGCCTCCTACGAGCAGTACTTC
TRBV5-6,TRBD1,TRBJ2-2,-,CASSSYFRQGPGELFF,TGTGCCAGCAGCTCATACTTTAGACAGGGCCCCGGGGAGCTGTTTTTT
TRBV18,-,TRBJ1-2,-,CASSPPSTDNYGYTF,TGTGCCAGCTCACCACCGTCGACAGACAACTATGGCTACACCTTC
TRBV29-1,TRBD2,TRBJ2-1,-,CSVESQLLAESYNEQFF,TGCAGCGTTGAGTCCCAGCTTCTAGCGGAATCCTACAATGAGCAGTTCTTC
TRBV19,TRBD2,TRBJ2-1,-,CASSISWTSGYNEQFF,TGTGCCAGTAGTATTTCTTGGACTAGCGGCTACAATGAGCAGTTCTTC
TRBV11-2,TRBD2,TRBJ2-1,few,CASSLGGGREQFF,TGTGCCAGCAGCTTAGGGGGCGGGAGGGAGCAGTTCTTC
TRBV4-1,-,TRBJ1-1,-,CASSQDRGGREAFF,TGCGCCAGCAGCCAAGATAGGGGAGGGCGGGAGGCTTTCTTT
TRBV3-1/TRBV3-2,TRBD2,TRBJ2-1,-,CASSQEHSPGLAGDPGNEQFF,TGTGCCAGCAGCCAAGAGCACTCCCCGGGACTAGCGGGGGATCCGGGGAATGAGCAGTTCTTC
TRBV5-1,TRBD1,TRBJ2-6,-,CASSLPGGSGANVLTF,TGCGCCAGCAGCTTACCAGGGGGCTCTGGGGCCAACGTCCTGACTTTC
TRBV4-2,-,TRBJ2-1,-,CASSPGAGGSYNEQFF,TGTGCCAGCAGCCCGGGGGCAGGGGGCTCCTACAATGAGCAGTTCTTC